This entry describes one T cell receptor beta chain. Its antigen is still unknown. The sample belongs to a study of shared clonotypes between healthy human individuals. At the level of the study: Each donor contributed plates that comprised three CD4 naive, three CD4 memory, two CD8 naive and one CD8 memory. Findings of the study overall: Only blood underwent sampling, and tissue repertoires likely differ. Relative to clonotypes present in all four donors, those not shared had lower generation probabilities.

The repertoire was sequenced with immunoSEQ multiplex PCR; TCRdb's copy has only in-frame clones and lacks some. The sample has around 2,000,000 clones; about 93% are singletons. V lost 5 bases to trimming and J lost 6 bases, with 16 bases between them. The germline CDR1 and CDR2 sequences are LNHDA and SQIVND (reference sequence). The CDR3 runs to 14 residues. Naive CD8 cells, CD45RO-negative and positively selected for CCR7, excluded terminally differentiated effector memory CD45RA+ cells. All participating donors were Caucasian adults from Nashville, Tennessee. The sample was naive CD8+ T cells from PBMCs. This receptor was identified in a man between 18 and 35 years old in good health. Some clones in this sample may be carry-over from other donors' samples. The chain carries TRBV19 and TRBJ1-1; D is possibly TRBD1 (5 bases). Here the CDR3 DNA reads TGTGCCAGTAGTGCCTCAGCAGGGAGCCCTGAAGCTTTCTTT. Translating it yields CASSASAGSPEAFF. Based on the CDR3 plus reference TRBV19 and TRBJ1-1, the full variable domain is DGGITQSPKYLFRKEGQNVTLSCEQNLNHDAMYWYRQDPGQGLRLIYYSQIVNDFQKGDIAEGYSVSREKKESFPLTVTSAQKNPTAFYLCASSASAGSPEAFFGQGTRLTVV.